Shown below are 19 T cell receptor beta chains from a single sample sequenced in a study of T cells in Graves' hyperthyroidism and ophthalmopathy. The CDR3 regions of TCR beta were amplified from RNA transcripts. In the first-round RT-PCR of the TCR CDR3, the HTBI primer set was used. TCRdb fed the multiplex PCR reads into MiXCR, producing one record per CDR3 protein. Here the sample spans a few hundred thousand distinct CDR3 sequences, roughly 15% being singletons. Sequencing used blood. These receptors all stem from a woman aged 55-69 years with Graves' ophthalmopathy.

This clonotype appeared a few times. The chain couples TRBV19 to TRBJ1-1; 9 positions match TRBD1. The CDR3 has 14 amino acids. CDR1 is LNHDA, CDR2 SQIVND, per germline (reference sequence). V trimming: 6 bases; J trimming: 1 base; junction bases outside the gene matches: 3. CDR3: CASRDRGENTEAFF. CDR3 sequence (DNA): TGTGCCAGTAGGGACAGGGGCGAGAACACTGAAGCTTTCTTT.

The table lists this clonotype with many counts. The genes are TRBV28 and TRBJ2-1, with 10 bases lining up with TRBD1. The CDR3 is made up of 19 amino acids. The germline V gene has CDR1 MDHEN and CDR2 SYDVKM. V trimming: 1 base; J trimming: 0 bases; junction bases outside the gene matches: 9. The CDR3 nucleotides read TGTGCCAGCAGTTTATTGGGGACAGGGGTGAAGGGCTCCTACAATGAGCAGTTCTTC. It specifies CASSLLGTGVKGSYNEQFF.

This clonotype was observed at least ten times. The chain has TRBV2 and TRBJ2-7; D is possibly TRBD2 (7 bases). The V end was cut by 5 bases, the J end by 5 bases, with 10 bases between. This CDR3 contains 12 residues. CDR1 is SNHLY and CDR2 is FYNNEI in the germline V gene. For the CDR3, the DNA is TGTGCCAGCAGTTGGGGGGGCCACGAGCAGTACTTC. This encodes CASSWGGHEQYF. The complete variable domain, with remaining parts taken from reference TRBV2 and TRBJ2-7, reads EPEVTQTPSHQVTQMGQEVILRCVPISNHLYFYWYRQILGQKVEFLVSFYNNEISEKSEIFDDQFSVERPDGSNFTLKIRSTKLEDSAMYFCASSWGGHEQYFGPGTRLTVT.

This clonotype was observed at least ten times. The chain joins TRBV7-2 to TRBJ2-7; 10 bases map to TRBD2. The V segment lost 0 bases and the J segment 5 bases; nucleotides outside the gene matches: 4. Germline CDR1 and CDR2: SGHTA and FQGNSA. This CDR3 contains 15 residues. The CDR3 sequence is CASSLALAGVHEQYF. CDR3 nucleotide sequence: TGTGCCAGCAGCTTAGCCCTAGCGGGAGTCCACGAGCAGTACTTC.

The rearrangement uses TRBV9 and TRBJ2-6; 8 bases match TRBD1. Per the germline V gene, CDR1 is SGDLS and CDR2 is YYNGEE. CDR3 length equals 17 residues. J was trimmed by 0 bases and V by 3 bases; bases with no gene match: 5. The CDR3 DNA is TGTGCCAGCAGCGATGGACAGGGAGGCTCTGGGGCCAACGTCCTGACTTTC. Its translation: CASSDGQGGSGANVLTF.

At least ten counts were recorded for this clonotype. The chain carries TRBV2 and TRBJ2-5; D may match TRBD1 or TRBD2 (5 bases each). CDR3 size: 16 residues. V was trimmed by 2 bases and J by 1 base, leaving 14 bases between them. CDR1 is SNHLY and CDR2 is FYNNEI in the germline V gene. CDR3 DNA: TGTGCCAGCAGTGAAAGACGGGACCGCTCCCAAGAGACCCAGTACTTC. It is translated as CASSERRDRSQETQYF.

Many counts were recorded for this clonotype. CDR3 region: CASFMQGGSEAFF. CDR3 bases: TGTGCCAGCTTCATGCAGGGAGGGTCTGAAGCTTTCTTT. V is TRBV28 and J is TRBJ1-1, with D perhaps matching TRBD1 (5 bases). Deletions cut 8 bases from V and 6 bases from J, with 16 bases between. This CDR3 comprises 13 residues. Germline V gene data show CDR1 as MDHEN and CDR2 as SYDVKM.

The gene calls are TRBV9 and TRBJ2-2; D gene unclear. Trimming took off 3 bases at V and 0 bases at J, with 21 bases between the two ends. The CDR3 consists of 19 residues. Germline assignment: CDR1 SGDLS and CDR2 YYNGEE. The CDR3 bases are TGTGCCAGCAGCGCTCCCTCTGGAGTCGACACCTCGAACACCGGGGAGCTGTTTTTT. This gives the protein CASSAPSGVDTSNTGELFF. Full variable domain (outside the CDR3, taken from reference TRBV9 and TRBJ2-2): DSGVTQTPKHLITATGQRVTLRCSPRSGDLSVYWYQQSLDQGLQFLIQYYNGEERAKGNILERFSAQQFPDLHSELNLSSLELGDSALYFCASSAPSGVDTSNTGELFFGEGSRLTVL.

This clonotype occurred many times. The J gene is TRBJ2-3, the V gene TRBV5-1; TRBD1 or TRBD2 may be the D gene (5 bases each). Germline CDR1 reads SGHRS; CDR2 reads YFSETQ. Trimming cost V 5 bases and J 1 base, with 11 bases left between them. CDR3 length equals 14 residues. CDR3 in amino acids: CASRTGPRTDTQYF. In DNA, the CDR3 is TGCGCCAGCAGAACGGGACCCCGCACAGATACGCAGTATTTT.

This clonotype was recorded at least ten times. The chain uses TRBV5-1 and TRBJ2-1; 11 bases are shared with TRBD1. The trim removed 1 base at V and 5 bases at J, leaving 5 bases unmatched. This CDR3 has 16 residues. In germline, CDR1 is SGHRS, CDR2 YFSETQ. The CDR3 protein is CASSLTWDRGNNEQFF. CDR3 sequence (DNA): TGCGCCAGCAGCTTGACGTGGGACAGGGGGAACAATGAGCAGTTCTTC.

V is TRBV12-3 or TRBV12-4 and J is TRBJ2-3; the D gene is possibly TRBD1 (8 bases). The CDR3 is 15 residues long. Trimming left V 4 bases short and J 9 bases short, with 20 bases between. The DNA of the CDR3 is TGTGCCAGCAGTTCCAGGGGGCCGGGACTAATAACGCAGTATTTT. Translation: CASSSRGPGLITQYF.

In its sample, this clonotype was seen many times. The chain has TRBV20-1 and TRBJ2-2; 7 nucleotides match TRBD2. The V segment lost 5 bases and the J segment 5 bases; nucleotides outside the gene matches: 14. CDR1 and CDR2 from the germline V gene are DFQATT and SNEGSKA (reference sequence). CDR3 length: 16 amino acids. CDR3 sequence (DNA): TGCAGTGCTCAAACGGGGGAGGGCCTGTGGACCGGGGAGCTGTTTTTT. It specifies CSAQTGEGLWTGELFF.

This clonotype was counted many times. The chain couples TRBV28 to TRBJ1-5, with 9 bases matching TRBD1. The CDR3 extends over 15 amino acids. Germline CDR1 and CDR2: MDHEN and SYDVKM. The V and J ends lost 2 bases and 7 bases, in that order; junction bases with no gene match: 6. The CDR3 sequence: CASSLRTGVDQPQHF. In nucleotides, the CDR3 is TGTGCCAGCAGTTTAAGGACAGGGGTAGACCAGCCCCAGCATTTT.

This clonotype was detected many times. This chain joins TRBV3-1 and TRBJ2-2; D gene ambiguous. Trimming stripped 4 bases from V and 0 bases from J, with 9 bases between. The length of the CDR3 is 15 residues. CDR1 is LGHDT and CDR2 is YNNKEL in the germline V gene (reference sequence). The CDR3: CASSPRWANTGELFF. The DNA of the CDR3 is TGTGCCAGCAGCCCTAGGTGGGCGAACACCGGGGAGCTGTTTTTT. The full variable domain, with the rest looked up from reference TRBV3-1 and TRBJ2-2, is DTAVSQTPKYLVTQMGNDKSIKCEQNLGHDTMYWYKQDSKKFLKIMFSYNNKELIINETVPNRFSPKSPDKAHLNLHINSLELGDSAVYFCASSPRWANTGELFFGEGSRLTVL.

There are a few counts of this clonotype. V and J are TRBV20-1 and TRBJ2-4; the match to TRBD1 covers 11 bases. After removal of 5 bases from V and 2 bases from J, the junction contained 5 bases not matched to a gene. Germline loops: CDR1 DFQATT, CDR2 SNEGSKA (reference sequence). This CDR3 region has 15 residues. CDR3 DNA: TGCAGTGCTTTTGGACAGGGGGCTACCAAAAACATTCAGTACTTC. The encoded protein is CSAFGQGATKNIQYF.

In its sample, this clonotype was seen a few times. V is TRBV7-6 and J is TRBJ2-5, with 9 positions matching TRBD1. The CDR3 has 14 residues. Germline loops: CDR1 SGHVS, CDR2 FNYEAQ. V lost 5 bases, J lost 3 bases, and 4 bases stayed unmatched. CDR3 sequence: CASSATGGKETQYF. The CDR3 DNA sequence: TGTGCCAGCAGCGCGACAGGGGGTAAAGAGACCCAGTACTTC. Supplemented by reference TRBV7-6 and TRBJ2-5, the full variable domain reads GAGVSQSPRYKVTKRGQDVALRCDPISGHVSLYWYRQALGQGPEFLTYFNYEAQQDKSGLPNDRFSAERPEGSISTLTIQRTEQRDSAMYRCASSATGGKETQYFGPGTRLLVL.

There are many counts of this clonotype. The chain has TRBV12-3 or TRBV12-4 and TRBJ1-1, with TRBD1 as a possible D gene (5 bases). The CDR3 is made up of 12 amino acids. The V end was cut by 8 bases, the J end by 6 bases, with 13 bases between. The chain's CDR3 is CASGWDGSEAFF. The CDR3 DNA reads as TGTGCCAGCGGATGGGACGGCTCTGAAGCTTTCTTT.

In its sample, this clonotype was seen many times. The rearrangement uses TRBV6-1 and TRBJ1-5; D gene ambiguous. Germline-derived CDR1 and CDR2 are MNHNS and SASEGT. CDR3 length: 15 amino acids. Trimming left V 8 bases short and J 2 bases short, with 16 bases between. Written as DNA, the CDR3 is TGTGCCAGCCCTAAACCCCGCCCGGGCAATCAGCCCCAGCATTTT. It yields the protein CASPKPRPGNQPQHF.

This clonotype was found many times. The J gene is TRBJ2-3, the V gene TRBV4-1, with 8 nucleotides matching TRBD2. The length of the CDR3 is 15 residues. Germline V lookup: CDR1 MGHRA, CDR2 YSYEKL. The V gene end was trimmed by 1 base and the J gene end by 5 bases; junction bases not matched to a gene: 5. DNA for the CDR3: TGCGCCAGCAGCCAAGTAGTCCTAGCGGGAGATACGCAGTATTTT. This codes for CASSQVVLAGDTQYF.